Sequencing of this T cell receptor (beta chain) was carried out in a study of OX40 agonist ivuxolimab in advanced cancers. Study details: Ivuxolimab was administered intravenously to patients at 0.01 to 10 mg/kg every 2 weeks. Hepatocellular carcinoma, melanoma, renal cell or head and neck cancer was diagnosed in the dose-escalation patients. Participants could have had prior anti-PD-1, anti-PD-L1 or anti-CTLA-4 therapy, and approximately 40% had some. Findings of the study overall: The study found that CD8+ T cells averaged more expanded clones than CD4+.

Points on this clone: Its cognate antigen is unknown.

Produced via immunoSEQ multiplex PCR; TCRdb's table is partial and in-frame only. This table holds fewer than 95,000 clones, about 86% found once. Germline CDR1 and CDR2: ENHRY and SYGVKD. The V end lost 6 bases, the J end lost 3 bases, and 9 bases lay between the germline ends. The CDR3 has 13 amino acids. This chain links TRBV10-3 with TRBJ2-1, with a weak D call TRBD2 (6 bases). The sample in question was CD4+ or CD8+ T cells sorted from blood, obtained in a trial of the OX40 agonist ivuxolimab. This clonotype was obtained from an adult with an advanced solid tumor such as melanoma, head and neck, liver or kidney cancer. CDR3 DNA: TGTGCCATCAGCGTGGACTACTACAATGAGCAGTTCTTC. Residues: CAISVDYYNEQFF.